Sequencing of this TCR beta chain was carried out in a study of T cell responses to AZD1222 COVID-19 vaccine (dated by TCRdb to about 2021). For the study in its entirety: AZD1222 recipients whose second dose came at about 4 weeks and those whose second dose came at about 12 weeks were combined into one group, since spike-specific TCR depth and breadth did not differ between the two schedules. A total of approximately 240 trial participants underwent TCR sequencing, of whom about 200 had received two doses of AZD1222 and around 26 had received two doses of the MenACWY control vaccine. Enrollment into the trials was organized by age into subgroups of 18-55, 56-69 and 70-plus years, and those subgroups contained approximately 160, 26 and 62 TCR-sequenced participants, respectively. What the authors observed across the whole study: Participants were mostly white British, with more females than males. The authors suggested clonal diversity may have been underestimated. Because no samples from the day 14 peak response were available, repertoires could be characterized only after the peak T cell response. Conclusions about previously exposed vaccinees are limited because only five to seven AZD1222 recipients were SARS-CoV-2 seropositive at baseline. Epitopes outside the regions mutated in the B.1.351 and B.1.1.7 variants were reportedly recognized by nearly half of the unique spike-specific TCRs. In the small 56-69-year group, the increase in depth fell short of significance, most likely because of low power. Spike-specific TCR breadth and depth rose significantly after two AZD1222 doses compared with day 0 and with MenACWY recipients. Vaccine-associated CD4 TCRs spanned the whole spike protein, with dominant responses in regions 160-218 and 743-854.

The CDR3 regions of human TCRbeta chains were analyzed by immunosequencing. The paper's data handling went like this. Repertoire TCRs were matched against a reference library of SARS-CoV-2-specific TCRs generated with the MIRA antigen-specificity platform. Breadth was defined as the fraction of unique TCRs that were SARS-CoV-2-associated, and depth was defined as the fraction of total T cells that were SARS-CoV-2-associated. Using the MIRA data, each spike-specific TCR was mapped to the spike region that the TCR reacts to and placed in a CD4 or CD8 class. Log10-transformed breadth and depth values were compared by one-way ANOVA with Sidak's multiple comparisons tests. TCRdb retrieved this table from immuneACCESS and kept in-frame rearrangements only. Not all clones are present; in checked studies, unresolved V genes account for under half, and no reason is known for the remainder. The V and J calls and clone size come from that table; D and trimming were worked out from the DNA. A total of more than 45,000 clones appear in this sample, approximately 84% of them only once. The ten most abundant clones make up roughly a quarter of the sample.

Comments on this clone: There is no known antigen for this receptor. Qualities for individual bases were not recorded, and no much larger clone is one base off.

The sample's time point label, decoded: baseline before first vaccination. Vaccinee samples were obtained from the UK trials COV001 and COV002, which included a single-blind randomized controlled phase 2/3 trial of AZD1222 (ChAdOx1 nCoV-19) in healthy adults. For TCRbeta chain sequencing, PBMC samples from trial participants were taken at day 0 and at day 28 after the second dose. Relative to germline, V is 4 bases shorter and J is 3 bases shorter, with 10 bases between their ends. Counted from cysteine to phenylalanine, this CDR3 has 13 amino acids. The DNA shown is the 39-base CDR3, in frame from base 1. As encoded in the germline V gene, CDR1 is SQVTM while CDR2 is ANQGSEA.

Sequenced material: peripheral blood, taken on day 0 of AZD1222 vaccination. This receptor was identified in an adult in good health. The sequence links TRBV29-1 to TRBJ1-5, with the D gene too uncertain to name. CDR3 sequence: CSVGQTDNQPQHF. The DNA sequence follows: TGCAGCGTTGGGCAGACTGACAATCAGCCCCAGCATTTT.